Included here is one TCR beta chain sequence, with context. As yet, its antigen is unknown. The data were taken from a study of T cell responses to AZD1222 COVID-19 vaccine. Study-wide results and caveats: At baseline, just a handful of AZD1222 recipients tested seropositive.

Here immunoSEQ multiplex PCR was the method, and the copy in TCRdb shows in-frame clones only, minus some. The table includes 110,000 or so clones, about 93% detected once. The CDR3 is 19 amino acids. The V and J ends lost 2 bases and 4 bases, in that order; junction bases with no gene match: 21. The source of this sequence is an adult who received the MenACWY meningococcal vaccine as a control. The chain carries TRBV5-3 and TRBJ2-7, with TRBD2 matching over 7 bases. TRBV5-3 is designated an ORF whose function remains uncertain. The material was peripheral blood, obtained 28 days after the second dose of the MenACWY control vaccine. The DNA for the CDR3 is TGTGCCAGAAGCTTCCTCGGCTGTGGAGGCGGGAGAGGGAGTTACGAGCAGTACTTC. Translating gives CARSFLGCGGGRGSYEQYF.